Below, 12 T cell receptor beta chains from the same sample are listed, as sequenced in a study of long-term antiretroviral therapy in people with HIV. This was the immunoSEQ v3.0 assay at survey level. Here immunoSEQ multiplex PCR was the method, and the copy in TCRdb shows in-frame clones only, minus some. The sample lists 20,000 to 25,000 clones, roughly 86% seen once, with around 3.3% in the top ten. The material sequenced was unsorted PBMCs, taken roughly 2.7 years after starting antiretroviral therapy. The receptor set was obtained from a woman aged 50 to 60 with HIV.

V and J are TRBV29-1 and TRBJ2-7; no reliable D call. The germline V gene has CDR1 SQVTM and CDR2 ANQGSEA. Deletions cut 0 bases from V and 10 bases from J, with 10 bases between. The CDR3 loop spans 11 amino acids. The CDR3 is CSVEDRYQQYF. In DNA, the CDR3 is TGCAGCGTTGAAGATAGGTACCAACAGTACTTC.

The V call is TRBV27, the J call TRBJ1-5, with a weak D call TRBD1 (6 bases). Germline V lookup: CDR1 MNHEY, CDR2 SMNVEV (reference sequence). CDR3 length: 15 residues. The V end was cut by 6 bases, the J end by 2 bases, with 14 bases between. CDR3 coding DNA: TGTGCCAGCAGCCTTACAGGGATTGGCAATCAGCCCCAGCATTTT. It translates to CASSLTGIGNQPQHF.

This clone was counted a few times. The CDR3 spells CASSLEAGSNYGYTF. The CDR3 region has the DNA TGCGCCAGCAGCTTGGAGGCAGGGTCTAACTATGGCTACACCTTC. This chain uses TRBV5-1 with TRBJ1-2; a possible D gene is TRBD1 (5 bases). The length of the CDR3 is 15 residues. The germline gives CDR1 SGHRS, CDR2 YFSETQ. V was trimmed by 0 bases and J by 0 bases, leaving 9 bases between them.

About this clone itself: Sequence at one end of the junction differs from germline and may be a read error. The chain couples TRBV19 to TRBJ2-5, with D tentatively TRBD2 (6 bases). The germline CDR1 and CDR2 sequences are LNHDA and SQIVND (reference sequence). The CDR3 has 16 residues. The DNA of the CDR3 is TGTGCCAGTAGTATTGGAGGGGACCTCGGTCAAGGGACCCAGTACTTC. Protein sequence: CASSIGGDLGQGTQYF.

The V call is TRBV7-9, the J call TRBJ2-5; D perhaps matches TRBD1 (6 bases). The CDR3 totals 14 residues. V dropped 5 bases and J dropped 1 base, with 11 bases sitting between them. Germline values: CDR1 SEHNR, CDR2 FQNEAQ (reference sequence). CDR3 amino acids: CASSATGPQETQYF. As DNA, the CDR3 is TGTGCCAGCAGCGCGACAGGCCCCCAAGAGACCCAGTACTTC. Supplemented by reference TRBV7-9 and TRBJ2-5, the full variable domain reads DTGVSQNPRHKITKRGQNVTFRCDPISEHNRLYWYRQTLGQGPEFLTYFQNEAQLEKSRLLSDRFSAERPKGSFSTLEIQRTEQGDSAMYLCASSATGPQETQYFGPGTRLLVL.

The gene calls are TRBV4-1 and TRBJ2-7; tentative D call: TRBD1 (5 bases). There are 15 residues in the CDR3. Germline V lookup: CDR1 MGHRA, CDR2 YSYEKL. The V and J ends lost 1 base and 3 bases respectively, with 13 bases between them. The CDR3 sequence is CASSQGQGIIYEQYF. CDR3 DNA sequence: TGCGCCAGCAGCCAAGGGCAGGGAATAATCTACGAGCAGTACTTC.

The count of this clone is one. V and J are TRBV6-5 and TRBJ2-7; 8 bases line up with TRBD1. CDR1 is MNHEY, CDR2 SVGAGI, per germline. Losses at the gene ends were 5 bases for V and 2 bases for J; bases not matched to a gene: 2. The CDR3 extends over 13 amino acids. CDR3 nucleotides: TGTGCCAGCAGTCCGGACAGGGCCTACGAGCAGTACTTC. Its protein product is CASSPDRAYEQYF.

The chain combines TRBV9 with TRBJ1-1; 10 bases match TRBD1. Germline CDR1 and CDR2: SGDLS and YYNGEE. The V segment lost 0 bases and the J segment 5 bases; nucleotides outside the gene matches: 7. The CDR3 extends over 16 amino acids. The CDR3 reads CASSVEPGTGVTEAFF. For the CDR3, the DNA is TGTGCCAGCAGCGTAGAGCCCGGGACAGGGGTTACTGAAGCTTTCTTT.

The V call is TRBV11-2, the J call TRBJ2-7; 9 bases agree with TRBD2. This CDR3 is 14 amino acids long. With 6 bases clipped from V and 2 bases from J, the junction kept 5 bases outside the gene matches. Looked up from germline, CDR1 is SGHAT and CDR2 is FQNNGV. CDR3 in amino acids: CASRFIAGAYEQYF. CDR3 nucleotide sequence: TGTGCCAGCAGATTCATAGCGGGGGCCTACGAGCAGTACTTC.

V usage is TRBV18 and J usage is TRBJ2-1; 7 bases map to TRBD1. In germline, CDR1 is KGHSH, CDR2 LQKENI. The CDR3 contains 13 residues. The J segment lost 8 bases and the V segment lost 6 bases, leaving 7 bases of the junction unmatched. CDR3 coding DNA: TGTGCCAGCTCGCTTGACAGGGTAGATGAGCAGTTCTTC. This gives the protein CASSLDRVDEQFF.

In this sample, this clone turned up a few times. This chain uses TRBV25-1 with TRBJ1-1; maybe TRBD1 (6 bases). Trimming left V 4 bases short and J 6 bases short, with 12 bases between. Germline assignment: CDR1 MGHDK and CDR2 SYGVNS. The CDR3 consists of 13 residues. CDR3 DNA sequence: TGTGCCAGCAGTGTAGGGGGGCACCCTGAAGCTTTCTTT. This codes for CASSVGGHPEAFF.

The chain is built from TRBV10-3 and TRBJ2-7; 9 nucleotides align to TRBD2. This CDR3 region has 14 residues. Germline V lookup: CDR1 ENHRY, CDR2 SYGVKD. V gave up 10 bases and J gave up 4 bases; unmatched junction bases: 11. The CDR3, as DNA: TGTGCCACGTCGGGGCAGCGGGAGGAATACGAGCAGTACTTC. Protein sequence: CATSGQREEYEQYF.